A single TCR beta chain is shown here with its context. This entry belongs to a study of blood T cell repertoires in COVID-19. Study summary: Samples came from the United States, Italy and Spain, spanning acute and convalescent COVID-19. Sample material is recorded as cDNA or gDNA derived from T cells, B-cell-depleted T cells, or PBMCs.

Authors' analysis steps: Estimates of nucleated cell counts were drawn from the amplification of reference gene primers. Libraries were prepared by immunoSEQ multiplex PCR; TCRdb keeps only in-frame clonotypes and omits some of them. V and J calls and clone size are copied from that table; D and trimming were computed from the DNA. The sample consists of fewer than 250,000 clones, approximately 79% of them appearing once. V dropped 6 bases and J dropped 0 bases, with 9 bases sitting between them. The CDR3 loop spans 14 amino acids. Germline CDR1 and CDR2: MNHEY and SVGAGI. V and J are TRBV6-5 and TRBJ1-3, with a weak D call TRBD1 (6 bases). Sequencing used peripheral blood. The sequence was collected from a woman in her forties or fifties with acute or convalescent COVID-19. In DNA form, the CDR3 reads TGTGCCAGCAGAGGGGACAACTCTGGAAACACCATATATTTT. Protein sequence: CASRGDNSGNTIYF.